This TCR beta chain was sequenced in a study of blood T cell repertoires in COVID-19. Study at large: The United States, Italy and Spain supplied acute and convalescent COVID-19 samples. Sources were T cells, B-cell-depleted T cells, or PBMCs; the material itself was cDNA or gDNA.

Repertoires were generated with immunoSEQ multiplex PCR, while TCRdb's copy carries only in-frame clones and drops some. The sample holds some 180,000 clones, roughly 86% seen once. The length of the CDR3 is 12 residues. CDR1 MNHEY and CDR2 SVGAGI come from the germline V gene. The ends were cut back, 9 bases at V and 6 bases at J, with 12 bases in the middle. The study drew participants aged about 18 to 95 years from some 24 US areas. Sequenced sample: PBMCs or T cells enriched from blood (not recorded which). This rearrangement joins TRBV6-5 to TRBJ1-5, with a tentative D call TRBD1 (5 bases). The origin of this receptor is a woman between 35 and 50 years old in a cohort exposed to, infected with or recovered from COVID-19 (not recorded which). The CDR3 sequence is CASGGGAQPQHF. The CDR3 DNA is TGTGCCAGTGGGGGGGGTGCTCAGCCCCAGCATTTT.